This passage covers 28 T cell receptor beta chains from one sample sequenced in a study of T-cell memory formation after mild COVID-19 listed by TCRdb under 2021. Library construction relied on 5' RACE. Sequenced using an Illumina NovaSeq 6000. TCRdb trimmed the raw reads at Q25, called clones with MiXCR and kept productive beta chains. Rows are unified per CDR3 protein, each entry keeping the most common DNA and genes. The sample table holds roughly 350,000 distinct CDR3 sequences, of which roughly 13% were seen once. 22% of the sample rests with the top ten. Sequencing was carried out using PBMCs or a T cell subset sorted from them (not recorded which). Every receptor here comes from a man between 18 and 29 years old who had mild COVID-19 (a few samples of this study predate the infection). The sample titles of this study are shuffled in the database, so cell type and time point are left out; the donor was told from shared clones.

This clonotype turned up a few times. The chain is built from TRBV9 and TRBJ1-5; D is possibly TRBD1 (5 bases). V was pared by 2 bases and J by 5 bases, with 11 bases between. The CDR3 runs to 14 residues. CDR1 SGDLS and CDR2 YYNGEE come from the germline V gene. CDR3 sequence: CASSVSGAHQPQHF. The CDR3 DNA reads as TGTGCCAGCAGCGTCTCCGGGGCACATCAGCCCCAGCATTTT.

This clonotype was counted a few times. The chain recombines TRBV6-5 with TRBJ2-5; D is unresolved. The CDR3 covers 13 residues. Trimming took off 5 bases at V and 7 bases at J, with 14 bases between the two ends. Germline lookup yields CDR1 MNHEY and CDR2 SVGAGI. This CDR3 reads CASSPRARGTQYF. DNA of the CDR3: TGTGCCAGCAGTCCCCGGGCCCGTGGGACCCAGTACTTC.

J is TRBJ2-1 and V is TRBV4-3; no reliable D call. The CDR3 length is 14 residues. Trimming took off 5 bases at V and 7 bases at J, with 15 bases between the two ends. Per the germline V gene, CDR1 is LGHNA and CDR2 is YSLEER. The CDR3, as DNA: TGCGCCAGCAGCGAAACCCACTCTCTTAATGAGCAGTTCTTC. It is translated as CASSETHSLNEQFF.

The rearrangement uses TRBV18 and TRBJ2-3; a possible D gene is TRBD1 (5 bases). The germline V and J ends were trimmed by 3 bases and 2 bases, with 12 bases remaining between them. CDR1 is KGHSH and CDR2 is LQKENI in the germline V gene. This CDR3 contains 15 residues. CDR3 protein: CASSPPMTATDTQYF. CDR3 DNA sequence: TGTGCCAGCTCACCCCCTATGACAGCCACAGATACGCAGTATTTT.

Only a few counts were recorded for this clonotype. The CDR3: CASSARTGLGNTEAFF. CDR3 DNA sequence: TGTGCCAGTAGTGCCCGGACAGGCCTTGGGAACACTGAAGCTTTCTTT. This sequence joins TRBV19 and TRBJ1-1, with 7 bases identical to TRBD1. This CDR3 is built from 16 residues. Germline V gene lookup returns CDR1 LNHDA and CDR2 SQIVND (reference sequence). The J segment lost 1 base and the V segment lost 5 bases, leaving 10 bases of the junction unmatched.

This clonotype was recorded a few times. The chain has TRBV11-2 and TRBJ2-3, with D hard to call. This CDR3 has 13 amino acids. Germline CDR1 reads SGHAT; CDR2 reads FQNNGV. V lost 5 bases and J lost 4, with 10 bases in between. Here the CDR3 reads CASSPYSPDTQYF. The CDR3, as DNA: TGTGCCAGCAGCCCGTACAGTCCAGATACGCAGTATTTT.

The rearrangement links TRBV7-3 to TRBJ2-3; no clear D gene. Per the germline V gene, CDR1 is SGHTA and CDR2 is FQGTGA. Trimming left V 5 bases short and J 3 bases short, with 6 bases between. The CDR3 is 12 amino acids. The CDR3: CASSAMTDTQYF. Written as DNA, the CDR3 is TGTGCCAGCAGCGCCATGACAGATACGCAGTATTTT.

This clonotype turned up a few times. V and J are TRBV7-2 and TRBJ2-3; D gene ambiguous. Germline V gene sequence: CDR1 SGHTA, CDR2 FQGNSA. The ends were cut back, 5 bases at V and 1 base at J, with 13 bases in the middle. The CDR3 totals 15 residues. CDR3: CASSLQASGTDTQYF. In nucleotides, the CDR3 is TGTGCCAGCAGCCTCCAGGCCTCGGGCACAGATACGCAGTATTTT.

This clonotype was picked up many times. The chain has TRBV3-1 and TRBJ1-2, with D possibly matching TRBD1 (6 bases). The germline V and J ends were trimmed by 4 bases and 7 bases, with 19 bases remaining between them. There are 15 residues in the CDR3. In germline, CDR1 is LGHDT, CDR2 YNNKEL (reference sequence). The CDR3 region is CASSLQGGGSFGYTF. The CDR3 DNA reads TGTGCCAGCAGCCTACAGGGTGGTGGTTCTTTTGGCTACACCTTC.

There are a few counts of this clonotype. This sequence joins TRBV7-9 and TRBJ1-2; 8 bases match TRBD1. The CDR3 extends over 13 amino acids. Germline trimming cut 5 bases from V and 6 bases from J; bases unmatched to any gene: 5. Germline CDR1 is SEHNR and CDR2 is FQNEAQ (reference sequence). The CDR3 reads CASSPGQGHGYTF. CDR3 nucleotide sequence: TGTGCCAGCAGCCCCGGACAGGGCCATGGCTACACCTTC.

This rearrangement joins TRBV5-1 to TRBJ2-3; D tentatively reads TRBD1 or TRBD2 (5 bases each). Germline CDR1 reads SGHRS; CDR2 reads YFSETQ. V lost 1 base and J lost 9, with 27 bases in between. CDR3 size: 18 residues. The CDR3 here is CASSLRSAVAGDGDTQYF. The CDR3 DNA reads TGCGCCAGCAGCTTGAGGTCGGCGGTAGCTGGGGATGGGGACACGCAGTATTTT.

The gene calls are TRBV4-1 and TRBJ1-1; TRBD1 might be the D (6 bases). The CDR3 contains 16 residues. V gave up 4 bases and J gave up 3 bases, with 18 bases separating them. In germline, CDR1 is MGHRA, CDR2 YSYEKL. The CDR3 loop reads CASSPTPNREDTEAFF. CDR3 coding DNA: TGCGCCAGCAGCCCTACACCAAACAGGGAAGACACTGAAGCTTTCTTT.

The table lists this clonotype with many counts. The J gene is TRBJ2-6, the V gene TRBV5-1; TRBD1 might be the D (5 bases). The germline V and J ends were trimmed by 0 bases and 1 base, with 11 bases remaining between them. The CDR3 has 17 residues. Germline lookup yields CDR1 SGHRS and CDR2 YFSETQ. The CDR3 sequence: CASSLVGQGSGANVLTF. The CDR3 coding sequence is TGCGCCAGCAGCTTGGTAGGGCAGGGATCTGGGGCCAACGTCCTGACTTTC.

This clonotype came up many times. The rearrangement uses TRBV11-1 and TRBJ2-1; D call uncertain. This CDR3 comprises 16 residues. Germline V gene data show CDR1 as SGHAT and CDR2 as FQDESV (reference sequence). The V and J ends lost 5 bases and 0 bases respectively, with 14 bases between them. CDR3 nucleotides: TGTGCCAGCAGCCCTACTACCGCGAGCTCCTACAATGAGCAGTTCTTC. It codes for CASSPTTASSYNEQFF. The whole variable domain, remainder taken from reference TRBV11-1 and TRBJ2-1, is EAEVAQSPRYKITEKSQAVAFWCDPISGHATLYWYRQILGQGPELLVQFQDESVVDDSQLPKDRFSAERLKGVDSTLKIQPAELGDSAMYLCASSPTTASSYNEQFFGPGTRLTVL.

The chain is built from TRBV5-1 and TRBJ2-1, with a possible D match to TRBD1 (6 bases). Trimming removed 0 bases at V and 4 bases at J, with 14 bases between. Germline lookup yields CDR1 SGHRS and CDR2 YFSETQ. The length of the CDR3 is 16 residues. CDR3 DNA sequence: TGCGCCAGCAGCTTGGCCGTTGGGGGCCTTTACAATGAGCAGTTCTTC. The encoded protein is CASSLAVGGLYNEQFF.

CDR3 loop: CASSPGQGVSEAFF. CDR3 DNA sequence: TGTGCCAGCAGTCCGGGACAGGGGGTTTCTGAAGCTTTCTTT. The chain carries TRBV2 and TRBJ1-1, with 11 bases lining up with TRBD1. The CDR3 has 14 amino acids. The V gene end was trimmed by 5 bases and the J gene end by 6 bases; junction bases not matched to a gene: 5. Looked up from germline, CDR1 is SNHLY and CDR2 is FYNNEI.

This clonotype was seen at least ten times. V usage is TRBV5-1 and J usage is TRBJ2-2; no definite D call. This CDR3 region has 12 residues. CDR1 is SGHRS, CDR2 YFSETQ, per germline. V was cut by 4 bases and J by 11 bases, with 12 bases left in between. The CDR3 spells CASSALADELFF. For the CDR3, the DNA is TGCGCCAGCAGCGCCCTGGCGGACGAGCTGTTTTTT.

The CDR3: CASSPSTGGDQPQHF. As DNA, the CDR3 is TGTGCCAGCTCACCTTCCACGGGGGGCGATCAGCCCCAGCATTTT. The V and J genes are TRBV18 and TRBJ1-5; D may be TRBD1 (6 bases). V gave up 3 bases and J gave up 5 bases, with 14 bases separating them. This CDR3 spans 15 amino acids. Germline lookup yields CDR1 KGHSH and CDR2 LQKENI.

This clonotype has more than one count but fewer than ten. The rearrangement uses TRBV7-3 and TRBJ2-1, with 16 bases that match TRBD2. CDR1 is SGHTA, CDR2 FQGTGA, per germline. CDR3 length: 16 residues. V was pared by 4 bases and J by 9 bases, with 6 bases of the junction left unmatched. CDR3 protein: CASSSSGTSGGGEQFF. CDR3 nucleotides: TGTGCCAGCAGCTCCTCCGGGACTAGCGGGGGGGGTGAGCAGTTCTTC.

The rearrangement joins TRBV18 to TRBJ1-1; 9 positions agree with TRBD1. The CDR3 extends over 13 amino acids. The germline gives CDR1 KGHSH, CDR2 LQKENI. Trimming removed 5 bases from V and 11 bases from J; junction bases left unmatched: 9. CDR3 coding DNA: TGTGCCAGCTCATCCGACAGGGGGATTTGGGCTTTCTTT. It is translated as CASSSDRGIWAFF.

This clonotype was observed at least ten times. The genes are TRBV2 and TRBJ1-5; D gene uncertain. Germline loops: CDR1 SNHLY, CDR2 FYNNEI. The ends were cut back, 6 bases at V and 2 bases at J, with 8 bases in the middle. The CDR3 has 13 residues. The CDR3 region has the DNA TGTGCCAGCAGGGTAGAGGGCAATCAGCCCCAGCATTTT. The encoded protein is CASRVEGNQPQHF.

This clonotype appeared a few times. The CDR3 protein is CASSAPGLAGSRTQYF. DNA of the CDR3: TGCGCCAGCAGCGCGCCGGGACTAGCGGGGTCTCGGACCCAGTACTTC. The chain has TRBV5-1 and TRBJ2-5; TRBD2 agrees at 13 bases. Per germline, CDR1 SGHRS and CDR2 YFSETQ. The CDR3 runs 16 residues. The ends lost 4 bases at V and 7 bases at J; junction bases unmatched: 10. The variable domain in full, with the rest retrieved from reference TRBV5-1 and TRBJ2-5, is KAGVTQTPRYLIKTRGQQVTLSCSPISGHRSVSWYQQTPGQGLQFLFEYFSETQRNKGNFPGRFSGRQFSNSRSEMNVSTLELGDSALYLCASSAPGLAGSRTQYFGPGTRLLVL.

This clonotype was observed at least ten times. The chain has TRBV7-2 and TRBJ2-4; D not certain. V was trimmed by 2 bases and J by 9 bases, leaving 5 bases between them. In germline, CDR1 is SGHTA, CDR2 FQGNSA. The CDR3 spans 11 residues. In DNA, the CDR3 is TGTGCCAGCAGCTTATCCGGCATTCAGTACTTC. It codes for CASSLSGIQYF. The whole variable domain, filled in from reference TRBV7-2 and TRBJ2-4, reads GAGVSQSPSNKVTEKGKDVELRCDPISGHTALYWYRQSLGQGLEFLIYFQGNSAPDKSGLPSDRFSAERTGGSVSTLTIQRTQQEDSAVYLCASSLSGIQYFGAGTRLSVL.

This clonotype was counted a few times. V and J are TRBV11-2 and TRBJ1-2; 7 bases match TRBD1. The CDR3 is made up of 17 amino acids. Trimming took 5 bases from V and 0 from J; bases not matched to a gene: 12. Germline CDR1 and CDR2: SGHAT and FQNNGV. The CDR3 is CASSPERGPATNYGYTF. The CDR3 DNA reads TGTGCCAGCAGCCCGGAGAGGGGGCCAGCGACTAACTATGGCTACACCTTC. Full variable domain (remainder filled in from reference TRBV11-2 and TRBJ1-2): EAGVAQSPRYKIIEKRQSVAFWCNPISGHATLYWYQQILGQGPKLLIQFQNNGVVDDSQLPKDRFSAERLKGVDSTLKIQPAKLEDSAVYLCASSPERGPATNYGYTFGSGTRLTVV.

This clonotype was found a few times. The chain links TRBV6-5 to TRBJ1-2; 7 positions match TRBD1. This CDR3 contains 18 residues. Germline lookup yields CDR1 MNHEY and CDR2 SVGAGI. J gave up 1 base and V 0 bases, and 11 bases lay outside the gene matches. The CDR3 protein is CASSYSSGTETYNYGYTF. Here the CDR3 DNA reads TGTGCCAGCAGTTACTCCTCCGGGACAGAGACCTATAACTATGGCTACACCTTC.

This clonotype has a handful of counts. V is TRBV6-5 and J is TRBJ1-3; D not certain. V was clipped by 7 bases and J by 4 bases, with 17 bases between them. This CDR3 spans 15 amino acids. Germline CDR1 and CDR2: MNHEY and SVGAGI. The CDR3: CASTPKRAWGNTIYF. Written as DNA, the CDR3 is TGTGCCAGCACCCCCAAACGGGCGTGGGGAAACACCATATATTTT.

This clonotype was seen repeatedly, ten times or more. CDR3 coding DNA: TGCGCCAGCAGCCAACTTCCGGGACTAGCATCCACCACAGATACGCAGTATTTT. Protein product: CASSQLPGLASTTDTQYF. The chain combines TRBV4-1 with TRBJ2-3, with TRBD2 matching 9 bases. Germline trimming cut 2 bases from V and 2 bases from J; bases unmatched to any gene: 11. Looked up from germline, CDR1 is MGHRA and CDR2 is YSYEKL. CDR3 length equals 18 residues.

The V call is TRBV7-3, the J call TRBJ1-1, with 9 bases lining up with TRBD1. The CDR3 is made up of 15 amino acids. Germline assignment: CDR1 SGHTA and CDR2 FQGTGA. The V segment lost 3 bases and the J segment 4 bases; nucleotides outside the gene matches: 6. The CDR3 nucleotides read TGTGCCAGCAGCTTTACGACAGGGGGGAGCACTGAAGCTTTCTTT. It codes for CASSFTTGGSTEAFF.